Presented here are 26 T cell receptor beta chains from one specimen sequenced in a study of blood T cells in healthy people across ages. The use of a sample-barcoded 5' primer and a J-beta primer mix characterized a second PCR of roughly 6 to 11 cycles. In TCRdb, the 5' RACE reads were re-called with MiXCR into one record per CDR3 protein. This table holds 1.5 million to 2 million distinct CDR3 sequences, around half found once. The sample taken for sequencing was blood. Receptors originate from a woman aged 40 to 50 in good health.

This clonotype was picked up a small number of times. The chain combines TRBV6-2 or TRBV6-3 with TRBJ2-4, with 8 bases identical to TRBD1. With the DNA end fitting TRBJ2-7 better, the J assignment may be wrong. The CDR3 sequence is 16 residues long. Per germline, CDR1 MNHEY and CDR2 SVGEGT. The CDR3 loop reads CASSYDSGTGFYEQYF. As DNA, the CDR3 is TGTGCCAGCAGTTACGATTCCGGGACAGGTTTCTACGAGCAGTACTTC.

This clonotype came up a few times. V usage is TRBV7-2 and J usage is TRBJ1-6; D gene uncertain. The CDR3 runs to 20 residues. The germline gives CDR1 SGHTA, CDR2 FQGNSA. The V end lost 1 base, the J end lost 0 bases, and 19 bases lay between the germline ends. CDR3 sequence reads: CASSLGRTSGSHSYNSPLHF. The CDR3 DNA sequence: TGTGCCAGCAGCTTAGGGCGGACCAGCGGGTCCCACTCCTATAATTCACCCCTCCACTTT. Supplemented by reference TRBV7-2 and TRBJ1-6, the full variable domain reads GAGVSQSPSNKVTEKGKDVELRCDPISGHTALYWYRQSLGQGLEFLIYFQGNSAPDKSGLPSDRFSAERTGGSVSTLTIQRTQQEDSAVYLCASSLGRTSGSHSYNSPLHFGNGTRLTVT.

This rearrangement joins TRBV27 to TRBJ2-1; D unclear. Deletions cut 4 bases from V and 8 bases from J, with 18 bases between. Germline V lookup: CDR1 MNHEY, CDR2 SMNVEV (reference sequence). The CDR3 extends over 15 amino acids. The CDR3 reads CASSSGRRVMDEQFF. The CDR3 bases are TGTGCCAGCAGTTCGGGCCGAAGGGTAATGGATGAGCAGTTCTTC.

CDR3 coding DNA: TGTGCCAGCAGCCTTTTTATGACAGCTGAAGCTTTCTTT. Translated, it gives CASSLFMTAEAFF. V is TRBV5-6 and J is TRBJ1-1, with D possibly being TRBD1 (5 bases). Germline lookup yields CDR1 SGHDT and CDR2 YYEEEE. Deletions cut 4 bases from V and 6 bases from J, with 13 bases between. The CDR3 length is 13 residues.

The chain links TRBV28 to TRBJ1-2; 8 nucleotides match TRBD1. Germline CDR1 reads MDHEN; CDR2 reads SYDVKM. CDR3 length: 14 residues. V lost 5 bases to trimming and J lost 7 bases; unmatched junction nucleotides: 9. CDR3 protein: CASSKRQGAGGYTF. CDR3 DNA: TGTGCCAGCAGTAAACGCCAGGGGGCGGGTGGCTACACCTTC.

The chain employs TRBV7-6 and TRBJ2-5; 7 bases agree with TRBD1. Matching the DNA end better, TRBJ2-7 makes the J call doubtful. The CDR3 sequence is 15 residues long. Germline V lookup: CDR1 SGHVS, CDR2 FNYEAQ. The CDR3 sequence is CASSLVRDRVYEQYF. Here the CDR3 DNA reads TGTGCCAGCAGCTTAGTCCGGGACAGAGTCTACGAGCAGTACTTC.

The chain is built from TRBV28 and TRBJ2-3, with 10 bases aligning to TRBD2. CDR3 length: 16 residues. V was pared by 6 bases and J by 2 bases, with 8 bases of the junction left unmatched. The V gene's germline CDR1 is MDHEN and CDR2 SYDVKM. CDR3 residues: CASRPLAGVDTDTQYF. DNA for the CDR3: TGTGCCAGCAGACCTCTAGCGGGGGTAGACACAGATACGCAGTATTTT.

The V and J genes are TRBV14 and TRBJ2-3; D ambiguous. V shed 1 base and J shed 5 bases, with 13 bases lying between them. CDR1 SGHDN and CDR2 FVKESK come from the germline V gene. The CDR3 consists of 15 residues. The CDR3 here is CASSQGSVRGDTQYF. The CDR3 DNA reads TGTGCCAGCAGCCAAGGTTCCGTTCGTGGAGATACGCAGTATTTT.

The rearrangement links TRBV7-9 to TRBJ1-1, with D unresolved. From germline, CDR1 is SEHNR and CDR2 FQNEAQ (reference sequence). The CDR3 consists of 14 residues. Trimming left V 2 bases short and J 1 base short, with 8 bases between. As DNA, the CDR3 is TGTGCCAGCAGCTTAATCGCAGCGAACACTGAAGCTTTCTTT. It specifies CASSLIAANTEAFF.

Here the CDR3 reads CASSSHLAGNEQFF. CDR3 coding DNA: TGTGCCAGCAGCTCCCATCTTGCTGGCAATGAGCAGTTCTTC. V usage is TRBV11-2 and J usage is TRBJ2-1; D is undetermined. The CDR3 spans 14 residues. Germline V lookup: CDR1 SGHAT, CDR2 FQNNGV. The V end was cut by 4 bases, the J end by 6 bases, with 13 bases between.

V and J are TRBV5-5 and TRBJ2-5, with D uncertain. CDR1 and CDR2 (germline): SGHKS, YYEKEE (reference sequence). The CDR3 runs 14 residues. V shed 1 base and J shed 7 bases, with 14 bases lying between them. The CDR3 reads CASSLITAAGTQYF. CDR3 nucleotides: TGTGCCAGCAGCTTGATAACGGCCGCCGGGACCCAGTACTTC.

The chain recombines TRBV6-5 with TRBJ2-6, with D perhaps being TRBD1 or TRBD2 (6 bases each). V gave up 4 bases and J gave up 4 bases, with 11 bases separating them. CDR1 and CDR2 from the germline V gene are MNHEY and SVGAGI. The CDR3 consists of 15 residues. This chain's CDR3 is CASSLGGKGANVLTF. The CDR3 DNA sequence: TGTGCCAGCAGTTTAGGGGGGAAAGGGGCCAACGTCCTGACTTTC.

The chain employs TRBV12-3 or TRBV12-4 and TRBJ2-1; D possibly corresponds to TRBD1 (6 bases). This CDR3 has 15 residues. Trimming took off 6 bases at V and 0 bases at J, with 12 bases between the two ends. The CDR3 region is CASSWDTGSYNEQFF. The CDR3 coding sequence is TGTGCCAGCAGCTGGGACACCGGCTCCTACAATGAGCAGTTCTTC.

The V and J genes are TRBV4-3 and TRBJ2-2; D call uncertain. This CDR3 has 15 amino acids. Deletions cut 4 bases from V and 1 base from J, with 10 bases between. Germline-derived CDR1 and CDR2 are LGHNA and YSLEER. CDR3 protein: CASSPRRLNTGELFF. The CDR3 region has the DNA TGCGCCAGCAGCCCCAGACGGCTGAACACCGGGGAGCTGTTTTTT.

The chain has TRBV12-3 or TRBV12-4 and TRBJ2-5; D is perhaps TRBD1 (6 bases). This CDR3 has 19 residues. With 3 bases removed from V and 2 bases from J, the gap between germline ends came to 25 bases. CDR3 in amino acids: CASSFRSMARGEAQETQYF. The CDR3 DNA reads TGTGCCAGCAGTTTTCGATCGATGGCCAGGGGCGAAGCGCAAGAGACCCAGTACTTC.

This clonotype appeared a few times. The V call is TRBV5-1, the J call TRBJ2-6; unclear D gene. There are 16 residues in the CDR3. Germline lookup yields CDR1 SGHRS and CDR2 YFSETQ. The germline V and J ends were trimmed by 1 base and 0 bases, with 8 bases remaining between them. The CDR3 nucleotides read TGCGCCAGCAGCTTGCCACGGAACTCTGGGGCCAACGTCCTGACTTTC. Translation: CASSLPRNSGANVLTF.

Written as DNA, the CDR3 is TGTGCCAGCAGCCAAGATTTGGGGCAGATATCTGGGGCCAACGTCCTGACTTTC. This sequence encodes CASSQDLGQISGANVLTF. V gene TRBV3-1 combines with J gene TRBJ2-6; TRBD1 might be the D (5 bases). Trimming shortened V by 0 bases and J by 1 base, and 13 bases separated the two germline ends. This CDR3 is built from 18 residues. Per germline, CDR1 LGHDT and CDR2 YNNKEL (reference sequence).

Only a few counts were recorded for this clonotype. The chain carries TRBV5-1 and TRBJ2-1; D might be TRBD1 or TRBD2, each matching 6 bases. The V and J ends lost 5 bases and 1 base respectively, with 25 bases between them. Germline-derived CDR1 and CDR2 are SGHRS and YFSETQ. The CDR3 sequence is 19 residues long. The CDR3 loop reads CASSLLPLLGGRSYNEQFF. CDR3 DNA: TGCGCCAGCAGTTTGTTACCCCTTTTAGGGGGGAGATCCTACAATGAGCAGTTCTTC.

A single count supports this clonotype. This chain links TRBV20-1 with TRBJ2-1; perhaps TRBD1 as D (6 bases). This CDR3 comprises 17 residues. The V gene's germline CDR1 is DFQATT and CDR2 SNEGSKA (reference sequence). Trimming removed 6 bases from V and 2 bases from J, with 23 bases in between. Written as DNA, the CDR3 is TGCAGTGCCAGGGGCCCCCCCGTGACTTCTACCTACAATGAGCAGTTCTTC. This sequence encodes CSARGPPVTSTYNEQFF.

J is TRBJ2-6 and V is TRBV2; unclear D gene. The germline V and J ends were trimmed by 8 bases and 4 bases, with 6 bases remaining between them. Germline V lookup: CDR1 SNHLY, CDR2 FYNNEI. The CDR3 consists of 12 residues. The CDR3 region has the DNA TGTGCCAGCCCCAACGGGGCCAACGTCCTGACTTTC. Encoded protein: CASPNGANVLTF.

This clonotype has just a few counts. CDR3 region: CASSYPRKTQYF. Here the CDR3 DNA reads TGTGCCAGCAGTTACCCAAGGAAGACCCAGTACTTC. This rearrangement joins TRBV6-2 or TRBV6-3 to TRBJ2-7; no clear D. The end of the DNA fits TRBJ2-5 better, so the J call may be wrong. This CDR3 spans 12 amino acids. Germline loops: CDR1 MNHEY, CDR2 SVGEGT.

The chain links TRBV12-3 or TRBV12-4 to TRBJ1-4; no clear D. The length of the CDR3 is 14 residues. Trimming took off 5 bases at V and 4 bases at J, with 11 bases between the two ends. This chain's CDR3 is CASSAGIGNEKLFF. The CDR3 DNA reads as TGTGCCAGCAGTGCCGGGATCGGTAATGAAAAACTGTTTTTT.

This clonotype occurred a few times. The chain is built from TRBV19 and TRBJ2-1, with TRBD1 identical over 7 bases. V shed 6 bases, J shed 8 bases, and the junction held 7 bases outside the gene matches. The CDR3 extends over 13 amino acids. Germline V CDR1 and CDR2: LNHDA, SQIVND (reference sequence). CDR3 bases: TGTGCCAGTAGCGCAGACAGGGTCGATGAGCAGTTCTTC. Translating gives CASSADRVDEQFF.

The chain joins TRBV12-3 or TRBV12-4 to TRBJ2-5; the D gene could be TRBD1 or TRBD2 (6 bases each). Near its end, the DNA agrees better with TRBJ2-7, so the J call may be wrong. There are 12 residues in the CDR3. DNA for the CDR3: TGTGCCAGCGGGGGGCCTGGTTACGAGCAGTACTTC. It specifies CASGGPGYEQYF.

CDR3 DNA: TGTGCCAGCAGCTCCAGACAGTCCCCCGGAAATGAGCAGTTCTTC. It codes for CASSSRQSPGNEQFF. The chain couples TRBV12-3 or TRBV12-4 to TRBJ2-1, with D possibly being TRBD1 (5 bases). V was pared by 6 bases and J by 7 bases, with 19 bases between. This CDR3 region has 15 residues.

This clonotype was found a few times. The rearrangement links TRBV4-2 to TRBJ2-3; maybe TRBD2 (7 bases). The CDR3 totals 15 residues. Trimming removed 4 bases from V and 4 bases from J, with 15 bases in between. The germline gives CDR1 LGHNA, CDR2 YNFKEQ. The CDR3 spells CASSPRSGGPDTQYF. Written as DNA, the CDR3 is TGTGCCAGCAGCCCAAGATCCGGGGGGCCAGATACGCAGTATTTT.